This T cell receptor beta chain is drawn from a study of blood T cell repertoires in COVID-19. V shed 4 bases, J shed 5 bases, and the junction held 10 bases outside the gene matches. The CDR3 runs to 15 residues. Germline lookup yields CDR1 KGHSH and CDR2 LQKENI. Libraries were prepared by immunoSEQ multiplex PCR; TCRdb keeps only in-frame clonotypes and omits some of them. In the table there are some 120,000 clones, about 83% of which are singletons. This chain joins TRBV18 and TRBJ2-5; 7 bases map to TRBD1. Material: peripheral blood. The clonotype was recovered from a human donor in a cohort sampled during active COVID-19. The CDR3 sequence is CASSRSTGKAETQYF. CDR3 nucleotides: TGTGCCAGCTCACGCTCGACAGGGAAGGCCGAGACCCAGTACTTC.